This section outlines one T cell receptor (beta chain) sequence together with its context. The data were produced by immunoSEQ multiplex PCR, yet TCRdb's version contains in-frame clones alone and is incomplete. The sample consists of approximately 300,000 clones, about 85% of them appearing once. The sample belongs to a study of blood T cell repertoires in COVID-19. After removal of 4 bases from V and 8 bases from J, the junction contained 15 bases not matched to a gene. The CDR3 has 18 amino acids. Germline assignment: CDR1 MDHEN and CDR2 SYDVKM. Assignments of participants to cohorts depended upon their own reported clinical history.

The V gene is TRBV28, the J gene TRBJ2-1; 12 positions match TRBD1. Sequencing was performed on PBMCs or T cells enriched from blood (not recorded which). The clonotype comes from a woman in her 30s who had been exposed to COVID-19. The CDR3 protein is CASSSYLTGTGGIDEQFF. The CDR3 coding sequence is TGTGCCAGCAGTTCCTACCTGACCGGGACAGGGGGCATCGATGAGCAGTTCTTC.